This T cell receptor (beta chain) was identified in a study of blood T cell repertoires in COVID-19. About the study: The United States, Italy and Spain provided the acute and convalescent COVID-19 samples. Sources were T cells, B-cell-depleted T cells, or PBMCs; the material itself was cDNA or gDNA.

In the authors' workflow: Estimation of nucleated cell counts was performed using reference gene primer amplification. Measured with immunoSEQ multiplex PCR; TCRdb has only the in-frame clones, and not every one. V and J calls and clone size are as listed in that table; D and trimming were resolved from the DNA. The repertoire consists of some 240,000 clones, with less than 85% occurring once and the leading ten covering 7% to 8.5%. The CDR3 runs 14 residues. Germline V CDR1 and CDR2: SQVTM, ANQGSEA. V lost 2 bases, J lost 0 bases, and 11 bases lay in between. Sequencing was carried out using peripheral blood. The J gene is TRBJ2-7, the V gene TRBV29-1, with no clear D. The sequence came from a woman aged 70-85 years with acute or convalescent COVID-19. CDR3 region: CSVENSLSSYEQYV. As DNA, the CDR3 is TGCAGCGTTGAAAACAGCCTAAGCTCCTACGAGCAGTACGTC.